The TCR beta chain described here comes from a study of T cells in localized non-small cell lung cancer. TCRdb's table, derived via immunoSEQ multiplex PCR, lists solely in-frame clones and lacks some. The sample carries about 27,000 clones, 80% to 95% recorded once. Germline CDR1 is SGHNT and CDR2 is YYREEE (reference sequence). The V gene lost 0 bases and the J gene lost 3 bases, with 9 bases spanning the gap. This CDR3 has 14 residues. A word on this clone: Antigen: not known.

Regarding the study as a whole: Median 57 top-100 tumor clones were shared with paired adjacent lung. Exceeding tumor, uninvolved adjacent lung had the highest T cell clonality.

The source is a woman aged 40 to 75 with stage I lung adenocarcinoma. Sequencing used peripheral blood, obtained before any cancer treatment. V and J are TRBV5-4 and TRBJ1-2, with D unresolved. CDR3 nucleotide sequence: TGTGCCAGCAGCTTGGCGAGGGAACACTATGGCTACACCTTC. It codes for CASSLAREHYGYTF.